The 22 T cell receptor beta chains given below trace back to one sample, sequenced in a study of tissue T cells after allogeneic stem cell transplantation. Time point meaning: mouse harvest day 7 after allogeneic transplant. Tail vein injection delivered 10^7 T-cell-depleted bone marrow cells and 10^6 splenic CD5+ T cells. The method was immunoSEQ multiplex PCR; TCRdb's version includes in-frame clones alone and lacks a portion of them. This table holds around 8,000 clones, under 55% found once. The sample consisted of gut tissue. The receptor set was obtained from a female BALB/c mouse given C57BL/6 T cells with graft-versus-host disease after an allogeneic hematopoietic cell transplant.

Note on this clone: Any gene name here is a mouse gene name. The CDR3 end falls 1 residue outside the read, so it is completed with the germline J gene. The V and J genes are TRBV13-1 and TRBJ1-1; TRBD1 is a possible D gene (5 bases). The germline V and J ends were trimmed by 4 bases and 0 bases, with 10 bases remaining between them. CDR1 and CDR2 (germline): NSHNY, SYGAGN. The CDR3 sequence is 14 residues long. Here the CDR3 reads CASSLTGTNTEVFF. CDR3 DNA (partial): TGTGCCAGCAGTCTAACAGGAACAAACACAGAAGTCTTC.

As for this clone: Gene names refer to mouse genes. With the read ending 1 residue before the CDR3 end, the germline J gene is used to fill in that end. This sequence joins TRBV26 and TRBJ2-2, with a weak D call TRBD1 (6 bases). Per the germline V gene, CDR1 is KGHPV and CDR2 is FQNQEV (reference sequence). The CDR3 is 14 residues long. V dropped 5 bases and J dropped 3 bases, with 10 bases sitting between them. The CDR3 DNA, read in part, is TGTGCCAGCAGTTACAGGGCGGACACCGGGCAGCTCTAC. Translating gives CASSYRADTGQLY. The full CDR3 reads CASSYRADTGQLYF.

To note about this clone: Gene and germline names: mouse. From the germline J gene comes the end of the CDR3, since the read stops 1 residue before it. This rearrangement joins TRBV5 to TRBJ1-5, with D hard to call. V dropped 4 bases and J dropped 1 base, with 5 bases sitting between them. The CDR3 covers 13 residues. Germline assignment: CDR1 LGHNA and CDR2 YNLKQL (reference sequence). The CDR3 is CASSPGNNQAPLF. The sequenced part of the CDR3 DNA is TGTGCCAGCAGCCCAGGAAACAACCAGGCTCCGCTT.

Of note for this clone: The gene names here belong to mouse. The read finishes 1 residue shy of the CDR3 end, and the germline J gene is used to complete it. This chain joins TRBV26 and TRBJ1-1, with TRBD1 as a possible D gene (5 bases). This CDR3 region has 16 residues. Looked up from germline, CDR1 is KGHPV and CDR2 is FQNQEV (reference sequence). The V end was cut by 0 bases, the J end by 0 bases, with 11 bases between. The sequenced CDR3 bases are TGTGCCAGCAGTCTGTCGGCAGGGAGGGCAAACACAGAAGTCTTC. As protein: CASSLSAGRANTEVF. The whole CDR3 reads CASSLSAGRANTEVFF.

Details on this clone: Mouse names are used for the genes. The read ends 1 residue before the CDR3 terminus; that terminus is restored from the germline J gene. The gene calls are TRBV23 and TRBJ2-3; no DNA check was done on the table's D call, TRBD2. Germline V gene lookup returns CDR1 KGHTA and CDR2 FQNQQP. There are 14 residues in the CDR3. This CDR3 is CSSSQLGDAETLYF. The DNA read from the CDR3 is TGCTCCAGCAGTCAACTGGGGGATGCAGAAACGCTGTAT.

This clone was detected a few times. Mouse names are used for the genes. Read coverage stops 1 residue before the CDR3 terminus; the germline J gene supplies the remainder. V is TRBV16 and J is TRBJ2-7; a weak D match, TRBD2 (5 bases). The germline CDR1 and CDR2 sequences are SGHSA and FRNQAP. V was trimmed by 3 bases and J by 0 bases, leaving 9 bases between them. This CDR3 contains 14 residues. This CDR3 reads CASSFAGSSYEQYF. The covered CDR3 bases are TGTGCAAGCAGCTTTGCTGGGAGCTCCTATGAACAGTAC. The entire variable domain, with the rest obtained from reference TRBV16 and TRBJ2-7, is as follows: NAGVIQTPRHKVTGKGQEATLWCEPISGHSAVFWYRQTIVQGLEFLTYFRNQAPIDDSGMPKERFSAQMPNQSHSTLKIQSTQPQDSAVYLCASSFAGSSYEQYFGPGTRLTVL.

Remarks on this clone: The genes and germline here are from mouse. Sequencing ends 1 residue short of the CDR3 end; the germline J gene provides the rest. The V gene is TRBV26, the J gene TRBJ2-3, with 10 bases fitting TRBD1. The CDR3 is made up of 14 amino acids. CDR1 and CDR2 from the germline V gene are KGHPV and FQNQEV (reference sequence). V shed 4 bases and J 4 bases; nucleotides not matched to a gene: 2. CDR3 bases read: TGTGCCAGCAGTCCGGGACAGGGGACAGAAACGCTGTAT. Its translation is CASSPGQGTETLY. The CDR3 in full is CASSPGQGTETLYF.

This clone was seen a handful of times. Gene names and germline refer to mouse. From the germline J gene comes the end of the CDR3, since the read stops 1 residue before it. The chain employs TRBV26 and TRBJ1-1; D is uncertain. The germline gives CDR1 KGHPV, CDR2 FQNQEV (reference sequence). Deletions cut 0 bases from V and 0 bases from J, with 2 bases between. The CDR3 totals 13 residues. The part of the CDR3 DNA that was read is TGTGCCAGCAGTCTGTCGACAAACACAGAAGTCTTC. Translation gives CASSLSTNTEVF. The entire CDR3 protein is CASSLSTNTEVFF.

About this clone: Genes here carry mouse names. From the germline J gene comes the end of the CDR3, since the read stops 1 residue before it. The V and J genes are TRBV23 and TRBJ1-2; TRBD1 is taken as the D call from the table, unchecked against the DNA. CDR1 is KGHTA, CDR2 FQNQQP, per germline. The CDR3 length is 14 residues. The CDR3 loop is CSSSQSQANSDYTF. The part of the CDR3 DNA that was read is TGCTCCAGCAGTCAATCCCAGGCAAACTCCGACTACACC.

Remarks on this clone: These gene names are mouse names. The CDR3 end is not reached by the read, which stops 1 residue before it; the germline J gene fills it in. The rearrangement joins TRBV5 to TRBJ1-6; 7 bases map to TRBD1. TRBJ1-6 is reported as an ORF; its role is uncertain. The CDR3 has 15 amino acids. Per the germline V gene, CDR1 is LGHNA and CDR2 is YNLKQL (reference sequence). With V trimmed by 1 base and J by 4 bases, 1 base remained unmatched. The CDR3 bases that were read are TGTGCCAGCAGCCAAGGGGGACAGTATAATTCGCCCCTCTAC. Translation gives CASSQGGQYNSPLY. The full CDR3 is CASSQGGQYNSPLYF.

Worth noting for this clone: Each gene name is a mouse one. Coverage ceases 1 residue before the CDR3 finishes, and the germline J gene fills in the end. The V gene is TRBV24, the J gene TRBJ1-3; tentatively, D is TRBD1 (5 bases). Germline loops: CDR1 KGHTA, CDR2 FRNEEI. V shed 2 bases and J shed 2 bases, with 7 bases lying between them. This CDR3 is 14 amino acids long. The CDR3 bases that were read are TGTGCCAGCAGTCTGGGGGCTACTGGAAATACGCTCTAT. Its translation is CASSLGATGNTLY. The entire CDR3 protein is CASSLGATGNTLYF.

On this clone: The genes are named according to mouse. With the read ending 1 residue before the CDR3 end, the germline J gene is used to fill in that end. The chain is built from TRBV2 and TRBJ1-4; D gene ambiguous. The length of the CDR3 is 14 residues. Germline V gives CDR1 LGHNA, CDR2 YSYQKL. V gave up 0 bases and J gave up 4 bases, with 6 bases separating them. The CDR3 loop reads CASSQDTNNERLFF. Partial CDR3 DNA: TGTGCCAGCAGCCAAGATACAAACAACGAAAGATTATTT.

Regarding this clone: Genes here carry mouse names. Read coverage stops 1 residue before the CDR3 terminus; the germline J gene supplies the remainder. The chain recombines TRBV26 with TRBJ2-7, with D perhaps TRBD2 (6 bases). V was cut by 2 bases and J by 5 bases, with 10 bases left in between. CDR3 length equals 13 residues. The germline V gene encodes CDR1 KGHPV and CDR2 FQNQEV (reference sequence). CDR3 DNA, as far as it was read: TGTGCCAGCAGTCTGCTGGGGTTCGATGAACAGTAC. Translation: CASSLLGFDEQY. The complete CDR3 reads CASSLLGFDEQYF.

As concerns this clone: Mouse names are used for the genes. The read ends 1 residue early relative to the CDR3; the germline J gene fills the gap. The chain is built from TRBV16 and TRBJ2-3, with 10 bases fitting TRBD2. J gave up 6 bases and V 4 bases, and 7 bases lay outside the gene matches. In germline, CDR1 is SGHSA, CDR2 FRNQAP. The CDR3 extends over 15 amino acids. The CDR3 loop is CASSSDWGAPETLYF. The part of the CDR3 DNA that was read is TGTGCAAGCAGCTCCGACTGGGGGGCCCCGGAAACGCTGTAT.

Worth noting for this clone: Gene names and germline match the mouse. Read data end 1 residue before the CDR3 end; the end is taken from the germline J gene. This CDR3 is also generated by other DNA sequences in the sample. This chain connects TRBV26 to TRBJ2-2; tentatively, D is TRBD1 or TRBD2 (5 bases each). The CDR3 runs 14 residues. Trimming stripped 2 bases from V and 2 bases from J, with 6 bases between. The germline CDR1 and CDR2 sequences are KGHPV and FQNQEV (reference sequence). The CDR3 sequence: CASSLGGNTGQLYF. The CDR3 DNA, read in part, is TGTGCCAGCAGTCTGGGGGGTAACACCGGGCAGCTCTAC.

Comments on this clone: Mouse names are used for the genes. At the DNA level, this CDR3 is encoded by other sequences in the same sample as well. CDR3 in amino acids: CASSLGGANTEVFF. The CDR3 bases that were read are TGTGCCAGCAGTTTGGGGGGGGCAAACACAGAAGTCTTC. The chain carries TRBV15 and TRBJ1-1; possibly TRBD1 for D (5 bases). Sequencing ends 1 residue short of the CDR3 end; the germline J gene provides the rest. Germline V gives CDR1 SGHND, CDR2 FRSKSL. V dropped 3 bases and J dropped 0 bases, with 8 bases sitting between them. The CDR3 contains 14 residues.

About this clone itself: Gene names follow the mouse nomenclature. The observed sequence ends 1 residue before the CDR3 terminus, with the missing tail filled in from the germline J gene. This chain connects TRBV5 to TRBJ2-5; D remains ambiguous. The CDR3 is 14 amino acids. With 1 base removed from V and 3 bases from J, the gap between germline ends came to 8 bases. The V gene's germline CDR1 is LGHNA and CDR2 YNLKQL (reference sequence). The part of the CDR3 DNA that was read is TGTGCCAGCAGCCAAGTAGGGTGGCAAGACACCCAGTAC. It codes for CASSQVGWQDTQY. The whole CDR3 sequence reads CASSQVGWQDTQYF.

On this clone: Genes and germline come from the mouse. The CDR3 goes on 1 residue after the read ends, and that part is filled in from the germline J gene. The chain has TRBV13-2 and TRBJ1-6; D gene uncertain. TRBJ1-6 is recorded as an ORF, its role being uncertain. The CDR3 runs 14 residues. The germline V gene has CDR1 NNHNN and CDR2 SYGAGS (reference sequence). Deletions cut 4 bases from V and 0 bases from J, with 5 bases between. The CDR3 loop reads CASGQASYNSPLYF. CDR3 bases read: TGTGCCAGCGGTCAGGCTTCCTATAATTCGCCCCTCTAC.

This clone was found a few times. Gene names and germline match the mouse. The read ends 1 residue before the CDR3 terminus; that terminus is restored from the germline J gene. The chain carries TRBV29 and TRBJ1-6; 10 nucleotides line up with TRBD1. TRBJ1-6 is given ORF status, its function remaining uncertain. Trimming cost V 6 bases and J 0 bases; bases outside gene matches: 2. The CDR3 is made up of 16 amino acids. Germline V gene data show CDR1 as MSHET and CDR2 as SYDVDS. The CDR3 is CASRTGGPSYNSPLYF. The sequenced part of the CDR3 DNA is TGTGCTAGCAGGACAGGGGGCCCTTCCTATAATTCGCCCCTCTAC.

A remark on this clone: Genes and germline are mouse. The read stops 1 residue short of the end of the CDR3; the missing end is completed from the germline J gene. This chain uses TRBV26 with TRBJ1-6; D unresolved. TRBJ1-6 is identified as an open reading frame with a role that is uncertain. There are 14 residues in the CDR3. Germline CDR1 reads KGHPV; CDR2 reads FQNQEV (reference sequence). Trimming pared 2 bases from V and 4 bases from J, leaving 6 bases between. CDR3 DNA, as far as it was read: TGTGCCAGCAGTCTGGGAGGGTATAATTCGCCCCTCTAC. It encodes CASSLGGYNSPLY. The whole CDR3 reads CASSLGGYNSPLYF.

Comments on this clone: The gene names given are mouse names. The CDR3 end lies 1 residue beyond the end of the read and is filled in from the germline J gene. This chain joins TRBV13-1 and TRBJ1-1, with a weak D call TRBD1 (6 bases). The CDR3 contains 15 residues. Germline V gives CDR1 NSHNY, CDR2 SYGAGN. The germline V and J ends were trimmed by 0 bases and 3 bases, with 12 bases remaining between them. The DNA read from the CDR3 is TGTGCCAGCAGTGATGGGGGGGGGCCGGACACAGAAGTCTTC. Translation gives CASSDGGGPDTEVF. The whole CDR3 sequence reads CASSDGGGPDTEVFF.

On this clone: These gene names are mouse names. From the germline J gene comes the end of the CDR3, since the read stops 1 residue before it. V and J are TRBV1 and TRBJ1-1; D ambiguous. V was cut by 0 bases and J by 5 bases, with 4 bases left in between. Germline CDR1 is NSQYPW and CDR2 is LRSPGD (reference sequence). The CDR3 spans 12 residues. The DNA read from the CDR3 is TGCACCTGCAGTGCAGACAGAACAGAAGTCTTC. This sequence encodes CTCSADRTEVF. The whole CDR3 reads CTCSADRTEVFF.